The clone carrying this TCR beta chain was detected only a few times. Its antigen is undetermined. The sample belongs to a study of T cells after yellow fever vaccination. Study-wide points: Though weaker, the secondary response peaked faster, on day 5 versus 15.

Template switching with 5'RACE generated the TCR cDNA and added a universal primer site and UMIs. Via MiXCR, TCRdb re-called the 5' RACE reads, giving one row per CDR3 protein. The repertoire holds roughly 260,000 distinct CDR3 sequences, with 10% to 15% as singletons. The germline CDR1 and CDR2 sequences are DFQATT and SNEGSKA (reference sequence). Losses at the gene ends were 7 bases for V and 3 bases for J; bases not matched to a gene: 8. The CDR3 spans 13 residues. V and J are TRBV20-1 and TRBJ2-7; 8 bases are a match to TRBD2. The receptor's source is a man under 40 who received the YFV17D yellow fever vaccine. This specimen consisted of CD4+ T cells sorted from PBMCs, obtained 45 days after the yellow fever booster vaccination. CDR3 residues: CSGGSGEIYEQYF. The DNA for the CDR3 is TGCAGTGGAGGTAGCGGGGAAATCTACGAGCAGTACTTC.